These T cell receptor beta chains were read from a single sample in a study of cytomegalovirus exposure and HLA in healthy donors. Sequencing used immunoSEQ multiplex PCR; TCRdb keeps in-frame clones, though not all of them. The sample contains 95,000 to 150,000 clones, about 78% of which appear only once. The source material was PBMCs. These TCRs come from a woman aged 35 to 49 in good health and CMV-seropositive. Each CDR3 is given with its conserved first and last residue. The D gene is left open where the match is weak. Size is omitted from some rows. Given values are once, few, many or a class for expanded clones.

>.|14|TRBV5-1|TRBJ2-3|.
TGCGCCAGCAGCTTCGCGTCACCCACAGATACGCAGTATTTT
CASSFASPTDTQYF
>TRBD1|14|TRBV12-5|TRBJ2-3|once
TGTGCTAGTGCCGGACAGGGGGCTGAGGATACGCAGTATTTT
CASAGQGAEDTQYF
>.|13|TRBV6-1|TRBJ1-2|.
TGTGCCAGCAGTCTCTATGACACCTATGGCTACACCTTC
CASSLYDTYGYTF
>TRBD2|14|TRBV11-2|TRBJ2-5|.
TGTGCCAGCAGCTTCGAGCGGGGGGGAGAGACCCAGTACTTC
CASSFERGGETQYF
>TRBD2|14|TRBV6-1|TRBJ2-7|.
TGTGCCAGCAGGAGTGGGGGGGTCTCCTACGAGCAGTACTTC
CASRSGGVSYEQYF
>.|16|TRBV11-2|TRBJ1-3|.
TGTGCCAGCAGCTATCCTCAGGCAGCCTCTGGAAACACCATATATTTT
CASSYPQAASGNTIYF
>TRBD1|16|TRBV4-3|TRBJ2-7|few
TGCGCCAGCAGCCTTTTCAAGACAGGGGGCTCCTACGAGCAGTACTTC
CASSLFKTGGSYEQYF
>TRBD1|14|TRBV9|TRBJ2-2|.
TGTGCCAGCAGCGTACGGACAGGGGTTGGGGAGCTGTTTTTT
CASSVRTGVGELFF
>TRBD1|19|TRBV2|TRBJ1-2|.
TGTGCCAGCACCTTGGCATTACTCGGGACAGGGGAATTCAACTATGGCTACACCTTC
CASTLALLGTGEFNYGYTF
>TRBD2|17|TRBV5-4|TRBJ2-5|.
TGTGCCAGCAGCTTGGGACTAGCGAACCAGTACCAAGAGACCCAGTACTTC
CASSLGLANQYQETQYF
>TRBD1|14|TRBV19|TRBJ2-7|.
TGTGCCAGTAGTATCCGGGACAGGGCCTACGAGCAGTACTTC
CASSIRDRAYEQYF
>.|15|TRBV6-1|TRBJ2-5|.
TGTGCCAGCAGTGAATATGGTGCCGGTCAAGAGACCCAGTACTTC
CASSEYGAGQETQYF
>.|13|TRBV6-1|TRBJ2-6|.
TGTGCCAGCAGGAAACAGGGGGCCAACGTCCTGACTTTC
CASRKQGANVLTF
>.|16|TRBV6-5|TRBJ2-3|many
TGTGCCAGCAGTTACGAGGCAGGGGGGATAACAGATACGCAGTATTTT
CASSYEAGGITDTQYF
>.|13|TRBV18|TRBJ1-2|.
TGTGCCAGCTCACCAGACAGGCAGTATGGCTACACCTTC
CASSPDRQYGYTF
>TRBD1|14|TRBV6-6|TRBJ1-1|.
TGTGCCAGCAGCACAAGGACAGGTGACACTGAAGCTTTCTTT
CASSTRTGDTEAFF
>TRBD1|15|TRBV6-6|TRBJ1-2|.
TGTGCCAGCAGTAAGGACAGGGGGCAAGACTATGGCTACACCTTC
CASSKDRGQDYGYTF
>TRBD1|13|TRBV7-6|TRBJ1-1|.
TGTGCCAGCAGCATAAGGGACAGCTCTGAAGCTTTCTTT
CASSIRDSSEAFF
>TRBD1|15|TRBV2|TRBJ1-6|.
TGTGCCAGCAGACCGGCCGGACAGGGGTATTCACCCCTCCACTTT
CASRPAGQGYSPLHF
>.|15|TRBV11-2|TRBJ2-5|.
TGTGCCAGCAGCCCCGCGGCATACAGAGGGGAGACCCAGTACTTC
CASSPAAYRGETQYF
>TRBD2|16|TRBV7-9|TRBJ2-5|.
TGTGCCAGCAGCCGGCAGGCGGGGGGACCTGGGGAGACCCAGTACTTC
CASSRQAGGPGETQYF
>.|13|TRBV6-5|TRBJ1-2|.
TGTGCCAGCAGTAAACAGGCTATCTATGGCTACACCTTC
CASSKQAIYGYTF
>.|13|TRBV13|TRBJ1-2|.
TGTGCCAGCAGCCCTTCAGGGACAAACGGCTACACCTTC
CASSPSGTNGYTF
>.|11|TRBV6-5|TRBJ2-7|.
TGTGCCACGTTTCGAGGGATTGAGCAGTACTTC
CATFRGIEQYF
>.|15|TRBV6-5|TRBJ1-1|.
TGTGCCAGCAGTTACCTCACCGGGGGGGGGACTGAAGCTTTCTTT
CASSYLTGGGTEAFF
>.|13|TRBV15|TRBJ2-5|.
TGTGCCACCAGCATACGGTTTCAAGAGACCCAGTACTTC
CATSIRFQETQYF
>.|13|TRBV7-9|TRBJ1-1|.
TGTGCCAGCAGCTTAATGGCAGAGGCTGAAGCTTTCTTT
CASSLMAEAEAFF
>.|13|TRBV9|TRBJ1-1|few
TGTGCCAGCAGCGGGAGCGAGGACACTGAAGCTTTCTTT
CASSGSEDTEAFF
>TRBD1|16|TRBV7-9|TRBJ1-1|.
TGTGCCAGCAGCTTGGGAAGGACAGGGGGCGGCACTGAAGCTTTCTTT
CASSLGRTGGGTEAFF
>.|15|TRBV5-1|TRBJ1-1|.
TGCGCCAGCAGCTTGTATTACAGGGAGTACACTGAAGCTTTCTTT
CASSLYYREYTEAFF
>.|15|TRBV6-1|TRBJ1-1|few
TGTGCCAGCAGTGGTTCAAGGGACTCGAACACTGAAGCTTTCTTT
CASSGSRDSNTEAFF
>TRBD1|14|TRBV4-1|TRBJ1-6|.
TGCGCCAGCAGCCGACAGGGTGAGAATTCACCCCTCCACTTT
CASSRQGENSPLHF
>.|14|TRBV25-1|TRBJ2-5|.
TGTGCCAGCAGTGGGTGGACAGCCCAAGAGACCCAGTACTTC
CASSGWTAQETQYF
>.|12|TRBV29-1|TRBJ1-1|.
TGCAGCGTTGAGGAGGGAGGGACTGAAGCTTTCTTT
CSVEEGGTEAFF
>.|12|TRBV5-4|TRBJ1-2|.
TGTGCCAGCAGCTTGTGGAGCTATGGCTACACCTTC
CASSLWSYGYTF
>.|13|TRBV5-6|TRBJ2-7|.
TGTGCCAGCAGCTTGGTTGAAACCTACGAGCAGTACTTC
CASSLVETYEQYF
>.|14|TRBV7-3|TRBJ1-3|.
TGTGCCAGCAGCCCAACAGACTCTGGAAACACCATATATTTT
CASSPTDSGNTIYF
>.|12|TRBV7-9|TRBJ1-2|few
TGTGCCAGCAGCCCAAATAACTATGGCTACACCTTC
CASSPNNYGYTF
>TRBD2|15|TRBV9|TRBJ2-1|.
TGTGCCAGCAGTCCAGCGGGGGATTCGCTCAATGAGCAGTTCTTC
CASSPAGDSLNEQFF
>TRBD1|13|TRBV5-6|TRBJ1-2|few
TGTGCCAGCAGGTGGGGACAGTACTATGGCTACACCTTC
CASRWGQYYGYTF
>.|13|TRBV6-6|TRBJ2-1|few
TGTGCCAGCAGTTACTTGCGGGATGATGAGCAGTTCTTC
CASSYLRDDEQFF
>.|15|TRBV29-1|TRBJ2-5|.
TGCAGCGTTGAAGATAATTTAAGGGGTCCGGGGACCCAGTACTTC
CSVEDNLRGPGTQYF
>TRBD2|14|TRBV7-3|TRBJ2-5|many
TGTGCCAGCAGCCTAGCGGGGGGGGTCGAGACCCAGTACTTC
CASSLAGGVETQYF
>.|17|TRBV4-2|TRBJ1-2|few
TGTGCCAGCAGCCCGGAATCGGGGAGTGCGGGGAACTATGGCTACACCTTC
CASSPESGSAGNYGYTF
>TRBD2|14|TRBV9|TRBJ2-7|.
TGTGCCAGCAGCGTAGTAGGGACTAGCTACGAGCAGTACTTC
CASSVVGTSYEQYF
>.|14|TRBV6-1|TRBJ1-2|.
TGTGCCAGCAGTGAAGCGCGGGGGACCTATGGCTACACCTTC
CASSEARGTYGYTF
>.|15|TRBV5-1|TRBJ1-4|.
TGCGCCAGCAGCTTGGGACTGGCAACTAATGAAAAACTGTTTTTT
CASSLGLATNEKLFF
>.|15|TRBV7-6|TRBJ1-3|.
TGTGCCAGCAGCTTCACAGGGAGCTCTGGAAACACCATATATTTT
CASSFTGSSGNTIYF